The clone carrying this T cell receptor beta chain was seen repeatedly, ten times or more. Its antigen is unidentified. This entry comes from a study of T cells in Graves' hyperthyroidism and ophthalmopathy. Together with thyroid ultrasound, orbital computed tomography, serum thyroxine and TRAb, clinical symptoms were used for diagnoses. Amplified TCR beta CDR3 regions derived from RNA transcripts. First-round RT-PCR with HTBI primers amplified the TCR CDR3 region. In TCRdb, the multiplex PCR reads were re-called with MiXCR into one record per CDR3 protein. The data show about 210,000 distinct CDR3 sequences, roughly 18% seen once. Study conclusions and caveats: Blood samples included most of the expanded thyroid clonotypes exceeding 0.001.

V lost 6 bases, J lost 4 bases, and 8 bases stayed unmatched. The CDR3 covers 14 residues. Germline lookup yields CDR1 MNHEY and CDR2 SMNVEV (reference sequence). The sequencing input was blood. The gene calls are TRBV27 and TRBJ2-7, with 8 positions matching TRBD2. This TCR came from a man over 45 with Graves' hyperthyroidism. The CDR3: CASSHRAGEYEQYF. CDR3 nucleotides: TGTGCCAGCAGCCACAGAGCGGGGGAATACGAGCAGTACTTC.